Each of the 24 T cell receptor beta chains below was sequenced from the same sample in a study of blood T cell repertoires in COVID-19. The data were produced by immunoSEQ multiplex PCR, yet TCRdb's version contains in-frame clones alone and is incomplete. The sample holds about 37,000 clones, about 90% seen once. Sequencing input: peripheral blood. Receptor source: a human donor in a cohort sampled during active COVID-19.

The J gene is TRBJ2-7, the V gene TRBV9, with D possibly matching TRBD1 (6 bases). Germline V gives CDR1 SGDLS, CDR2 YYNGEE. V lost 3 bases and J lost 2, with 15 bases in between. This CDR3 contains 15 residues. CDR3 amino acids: CASSAGQGSTYEQYF. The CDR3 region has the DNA TGTGCCAGCAGCGCTGGGCAGGGGAGCACCTACGAGCAGTACTTC.

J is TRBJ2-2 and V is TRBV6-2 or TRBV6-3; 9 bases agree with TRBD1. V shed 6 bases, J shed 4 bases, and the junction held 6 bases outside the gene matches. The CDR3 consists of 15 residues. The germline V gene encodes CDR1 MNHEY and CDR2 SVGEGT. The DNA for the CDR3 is TGTGCCAGCAGCTTGACAGGGGGTGGCACCGGGGAGCTGTTTTTT. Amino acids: CASSLTGGGTGELFF.

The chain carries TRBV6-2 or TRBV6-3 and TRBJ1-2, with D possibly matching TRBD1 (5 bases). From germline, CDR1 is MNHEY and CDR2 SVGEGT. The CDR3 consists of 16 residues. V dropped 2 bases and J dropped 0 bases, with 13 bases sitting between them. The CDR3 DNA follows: TGTGCCAGCAGTTACGGCCAGGGAAAAGCTAACTATGGCTACACCTTC. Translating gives CASSYGQGKANYGYTF.

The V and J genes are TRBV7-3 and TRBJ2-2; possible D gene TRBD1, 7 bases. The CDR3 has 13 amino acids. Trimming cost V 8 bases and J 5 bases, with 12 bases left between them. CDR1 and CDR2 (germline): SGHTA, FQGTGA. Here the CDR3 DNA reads TGTGCCAGCGCAGGGGGGTTTACCGGGGAGCTGTTTTTT. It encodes CASAGGFTGELFF.

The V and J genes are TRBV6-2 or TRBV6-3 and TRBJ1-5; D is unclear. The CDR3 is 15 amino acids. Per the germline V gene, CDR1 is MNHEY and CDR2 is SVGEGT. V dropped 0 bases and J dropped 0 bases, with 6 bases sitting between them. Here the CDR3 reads CASSYSSGSNQPQHF. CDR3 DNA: TGTGCCAGCAGTTACTCTAGCGGTAGCAATCAGCCCCAGCATTTT.

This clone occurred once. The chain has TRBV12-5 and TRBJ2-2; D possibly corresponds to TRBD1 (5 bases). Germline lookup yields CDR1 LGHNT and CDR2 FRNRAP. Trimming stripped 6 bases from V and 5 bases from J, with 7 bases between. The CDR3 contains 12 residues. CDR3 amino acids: CASGQETGELFF. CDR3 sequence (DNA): TGTGCTAGTGGACAGGAAACCGGGGAGCTGTTTTTT. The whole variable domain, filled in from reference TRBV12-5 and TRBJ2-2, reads DARVTQTPRHKVTEMGQEVTMRCQPILGHNTVFWYRQTMMQGLELLAYFRNRAPLDDSGMPKDRFSAEMPDATLATLKIQPSEPRDSAVYFCASGQETGELFFGEGSRLTVL.

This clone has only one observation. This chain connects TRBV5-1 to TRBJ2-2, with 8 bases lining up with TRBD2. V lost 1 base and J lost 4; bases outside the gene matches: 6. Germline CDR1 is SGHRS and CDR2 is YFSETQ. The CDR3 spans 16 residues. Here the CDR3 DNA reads TGCGCCAGCAGCTTGACCAGCGGGGGCCGCACCGGGGAGCTGTTTTTT. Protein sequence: CASSLTSGGRTGELFF.

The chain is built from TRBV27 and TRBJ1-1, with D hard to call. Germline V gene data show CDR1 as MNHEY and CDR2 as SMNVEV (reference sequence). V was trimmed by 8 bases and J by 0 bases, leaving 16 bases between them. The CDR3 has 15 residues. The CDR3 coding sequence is TGTGCCAGCCGTGGCTTCGGGGTGGTGAACACTGAAGCTTTCTTT. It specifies CASRGFGVVNTEAFF.

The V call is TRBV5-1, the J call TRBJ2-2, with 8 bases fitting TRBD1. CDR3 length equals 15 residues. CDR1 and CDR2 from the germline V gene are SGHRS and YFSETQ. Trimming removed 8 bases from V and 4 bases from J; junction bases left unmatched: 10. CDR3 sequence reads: CARGGQVGFTGELFF. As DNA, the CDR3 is TGCGCCAGGGGGGGACAGGTCGGTTTCACCGGGGAGCTGTTTTTT.

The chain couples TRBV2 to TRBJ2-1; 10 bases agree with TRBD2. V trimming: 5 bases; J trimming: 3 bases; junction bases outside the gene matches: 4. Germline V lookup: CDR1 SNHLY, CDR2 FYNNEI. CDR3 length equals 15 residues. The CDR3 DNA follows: TGTGCCAGCAGTTCTAGCGGGGGACTCTACAATGAGCAGTTCTTC. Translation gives CASSSSGGLYNEQFF.

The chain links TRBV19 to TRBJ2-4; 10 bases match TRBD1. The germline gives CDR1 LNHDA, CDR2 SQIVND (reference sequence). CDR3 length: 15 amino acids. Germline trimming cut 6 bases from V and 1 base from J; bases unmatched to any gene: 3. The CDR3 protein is CASSMDRGAKNIQYF. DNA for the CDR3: TGTGCCAGTAGCATGGACAGGGGGGCCAAAAACATTCAGTACTTC.

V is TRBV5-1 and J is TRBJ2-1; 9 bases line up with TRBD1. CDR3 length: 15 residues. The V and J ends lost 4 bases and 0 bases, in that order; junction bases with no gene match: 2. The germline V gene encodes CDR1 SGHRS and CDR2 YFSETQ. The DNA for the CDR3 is TGCGCCAGCAGCGAGGGACAGGGCTCCTACAATGAGCAGTTCTTC. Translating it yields CASSEGQGSYNEQFF.

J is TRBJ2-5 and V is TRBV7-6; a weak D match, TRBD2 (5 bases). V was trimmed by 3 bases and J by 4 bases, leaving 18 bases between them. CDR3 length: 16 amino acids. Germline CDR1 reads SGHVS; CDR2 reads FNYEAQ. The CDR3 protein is CASSLLSDHFVETQYF. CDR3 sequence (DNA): TGTGCCAGCAGCTTGCTTAGCGATCATTTCGTAGAGACCCAGTACTTC.

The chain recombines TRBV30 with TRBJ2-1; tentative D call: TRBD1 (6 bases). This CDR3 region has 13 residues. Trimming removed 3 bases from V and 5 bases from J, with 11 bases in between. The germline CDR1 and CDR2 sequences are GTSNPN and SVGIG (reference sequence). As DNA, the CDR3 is TGTGCCTGGAGGGGGGACATCCACAATGAGCAGTTCTTC. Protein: CAWRGDIHNEQFF.

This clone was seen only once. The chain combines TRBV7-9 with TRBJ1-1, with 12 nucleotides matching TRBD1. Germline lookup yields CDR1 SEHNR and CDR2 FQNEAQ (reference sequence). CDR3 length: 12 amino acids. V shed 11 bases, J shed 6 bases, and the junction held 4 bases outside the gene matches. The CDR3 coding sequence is TGTGCCGGGGGACAGGGGGCCTCTGAAGCTTTCTTT. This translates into CAGGQGASEAFF.

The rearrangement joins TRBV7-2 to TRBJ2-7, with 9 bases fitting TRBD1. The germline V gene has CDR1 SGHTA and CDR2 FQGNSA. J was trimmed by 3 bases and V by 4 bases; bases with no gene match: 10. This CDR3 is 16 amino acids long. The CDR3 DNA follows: TGTGCCAGCAGCTCCCAGGGACAGGGCAGGGTCTACGAGCAGTACTTC. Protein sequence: CASSSQGQGRVYEQYF. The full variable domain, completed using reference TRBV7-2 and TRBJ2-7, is GAGVSQSPSNKVTEKGKDVELRCDPISGHTALYWYRQSLGQGLEFLIYFQGNSAPDKSGLPSDRFSAERTGGSVSTLTIQRTQQEDSAVYLCASSSQGQGRVYEQYFGPGTRLTVT.

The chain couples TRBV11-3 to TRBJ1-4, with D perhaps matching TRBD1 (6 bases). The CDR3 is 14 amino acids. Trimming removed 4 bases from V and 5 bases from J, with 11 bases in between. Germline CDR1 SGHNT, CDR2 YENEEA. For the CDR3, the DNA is TGTGCCAGCAGCTATACAGGGCGGAATGAAAAACTGTTTTTT. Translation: CASSYTGRNEKLFF.

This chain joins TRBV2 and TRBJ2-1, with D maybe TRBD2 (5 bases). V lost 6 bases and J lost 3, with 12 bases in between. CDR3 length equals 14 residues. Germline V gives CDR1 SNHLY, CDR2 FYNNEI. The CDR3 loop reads CASSGLSIYNEQFF. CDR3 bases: TGTGCCAGCAGCGGACTCTCCATCTACAATGAGCAGTTCTTC.

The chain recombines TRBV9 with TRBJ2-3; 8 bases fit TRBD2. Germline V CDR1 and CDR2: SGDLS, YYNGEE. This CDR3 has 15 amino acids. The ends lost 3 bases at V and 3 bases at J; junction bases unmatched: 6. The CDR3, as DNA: TGTGCCAGCAGCGGAAGCGGGAGATTTACAGATACGCAGTATTTT. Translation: CASSGSGRFTDTQYF.

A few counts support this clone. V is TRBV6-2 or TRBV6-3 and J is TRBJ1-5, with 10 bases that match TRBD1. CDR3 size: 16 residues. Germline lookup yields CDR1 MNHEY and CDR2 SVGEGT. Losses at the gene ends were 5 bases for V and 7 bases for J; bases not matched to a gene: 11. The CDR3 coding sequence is TGTGCCAGCAGTCCCTCCGGGACAGGGGCAGGCCAGCCCCAGCATTTT. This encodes CASSPSGTGAGQPQHF.

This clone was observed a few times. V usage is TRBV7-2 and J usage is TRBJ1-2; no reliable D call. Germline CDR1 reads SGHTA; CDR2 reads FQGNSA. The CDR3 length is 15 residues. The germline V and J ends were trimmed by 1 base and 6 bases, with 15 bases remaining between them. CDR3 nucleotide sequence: TGTGCCAGCAGCTTAGGCGGTGCGGGGTTCGATGGCTACACCTTC. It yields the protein CASSLGGAGFDGYTF.

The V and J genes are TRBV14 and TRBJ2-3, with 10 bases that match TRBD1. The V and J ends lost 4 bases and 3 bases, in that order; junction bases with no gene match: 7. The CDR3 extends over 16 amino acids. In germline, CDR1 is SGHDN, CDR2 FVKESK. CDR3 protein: CASSRDRGLITDTQYF. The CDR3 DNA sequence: TGTGCCAGCAGCCGAGACAGGGGGCTCATTACAGATACGCAGTATTTT.

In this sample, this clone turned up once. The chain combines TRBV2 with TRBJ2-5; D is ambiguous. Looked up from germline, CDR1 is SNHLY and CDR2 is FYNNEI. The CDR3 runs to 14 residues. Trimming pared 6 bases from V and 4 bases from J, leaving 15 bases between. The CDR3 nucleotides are TGTGCCAGCAGCCCGGGTGCGCCGGTAGAGACCCAGTACTTC. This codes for CASSPGAPVETQYF. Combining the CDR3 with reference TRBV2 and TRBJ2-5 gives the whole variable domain EPEVTQTPSHQVTQMGQEVILRCVPISNHLYFYWYRQILGQKVEFLVSFYNNEISEKSEIFDDQFSVERPDGSNFTLKIRSTKLEDSAMYFCASSPGAPVETQYFGPGTRLLVL.

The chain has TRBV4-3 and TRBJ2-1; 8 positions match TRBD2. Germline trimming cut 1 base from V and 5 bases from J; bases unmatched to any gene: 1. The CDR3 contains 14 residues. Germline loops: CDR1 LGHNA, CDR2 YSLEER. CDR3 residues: CASSQGGGNNEQFF. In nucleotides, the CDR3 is TGCGCCAGCAGCCAAGGCGGGGGGAACAATGAGCAGTTCTTC.